This TCR beta chain was obtained from a study of identical twins. The CDR3 consists of 16 residues. V lost 5 bases to trimming and J lost 0 bases; unmatched junction nucleotides: 3. Germline CDR1 MNHNY, CDR2 SVGAGI (reference sequence). TCRdb redid the calling of the 5' RACE reads with MiXCR, one entry per CDR3 protein. Of 1,800,000 or so distinct CDR3 sequences detected, about 32% appear once; the ten largest clones hold 0.25% to 0.3%. Input material: cord blood. The clonotype was recovered from a newborn girl in good health. The chain has TRBV6-6 and TRBJ2-2; 10 bases map to TRBD1. The CDR3 is CASSRQGASNTGELFF. CDR3 sequence (DNA): TGTGCCAGCAGTCGACAGGGGGCCTCGAACACCGGGGAGCTGTTTTTT.